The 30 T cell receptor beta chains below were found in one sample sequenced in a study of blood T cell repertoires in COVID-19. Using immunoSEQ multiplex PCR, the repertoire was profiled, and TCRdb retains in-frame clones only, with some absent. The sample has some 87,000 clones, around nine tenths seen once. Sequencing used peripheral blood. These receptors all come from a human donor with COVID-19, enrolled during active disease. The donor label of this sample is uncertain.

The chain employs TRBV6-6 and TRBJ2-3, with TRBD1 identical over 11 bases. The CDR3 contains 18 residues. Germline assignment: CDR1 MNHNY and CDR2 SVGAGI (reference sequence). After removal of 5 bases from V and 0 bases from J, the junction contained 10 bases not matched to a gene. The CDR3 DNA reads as TGTGCCAGCAGTCCCTCTTGGGACAGGGGGAGGAGCACAGATACGCAGTATTTT. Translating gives CASSPSWDRGRSTDTQYF.

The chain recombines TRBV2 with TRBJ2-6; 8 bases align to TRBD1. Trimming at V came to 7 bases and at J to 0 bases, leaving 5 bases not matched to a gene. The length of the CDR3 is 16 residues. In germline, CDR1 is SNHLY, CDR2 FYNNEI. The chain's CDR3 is CASTGTGDSGANVLTF. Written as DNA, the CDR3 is TGTGCCAGCACCGGGACAGGAGACTCTGGGGCCAACGTCCTGACTTTC.

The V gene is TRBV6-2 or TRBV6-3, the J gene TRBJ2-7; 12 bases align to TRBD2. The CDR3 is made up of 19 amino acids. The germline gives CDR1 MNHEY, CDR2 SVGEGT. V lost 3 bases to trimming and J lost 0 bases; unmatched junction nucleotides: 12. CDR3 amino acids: CASSYPGTSGRSFSYEQYF. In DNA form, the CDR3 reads TGTGCCAGCAGTTATCCCGGGACTAGCGGGCGCTCCTTCTCCTACGAGCAGTACTTC.

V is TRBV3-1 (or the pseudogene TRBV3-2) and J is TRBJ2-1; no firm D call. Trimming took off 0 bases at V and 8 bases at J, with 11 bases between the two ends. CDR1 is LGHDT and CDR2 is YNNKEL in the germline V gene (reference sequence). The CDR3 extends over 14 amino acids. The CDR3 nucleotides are TGTGCCAGCAGCCAAGATCCCACATCGTATGAGCAGTTCTTC. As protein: CASSQDPTSYEQFF.

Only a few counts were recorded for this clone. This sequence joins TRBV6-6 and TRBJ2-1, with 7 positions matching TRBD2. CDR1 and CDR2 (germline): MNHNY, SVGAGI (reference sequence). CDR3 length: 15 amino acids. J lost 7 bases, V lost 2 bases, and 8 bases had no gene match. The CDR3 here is CASSYVREGGNEQFF. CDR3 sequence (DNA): TGTGCCAGCAGTTACGTGAGGGAGGGCGGGAATGAGCAGTTCTTC.

The CDR3 DNA reads TGCGCCAGCCGGCGGGCGAGGGAGAACACTGAAGCTTTCTTT. This sequence encodes CASRRARENTEAFF. V is TRBV5-1 and J is TRBJ1-1; D is unresolved. From germline, CDR1 is SGHRS and CDR2 YFSETQ. This CDR3 contains 14 residues. Trimming took 7 bases from V and 1 from J, leaving 14 bases between them.

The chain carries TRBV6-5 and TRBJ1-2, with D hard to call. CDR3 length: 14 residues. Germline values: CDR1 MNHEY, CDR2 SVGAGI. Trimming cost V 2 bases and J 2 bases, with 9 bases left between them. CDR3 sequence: CASSYRIGNYGYTF. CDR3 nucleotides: TGTGCCAGCAGTTACAGGATCGGGAACTATGGCTACACCTTC.

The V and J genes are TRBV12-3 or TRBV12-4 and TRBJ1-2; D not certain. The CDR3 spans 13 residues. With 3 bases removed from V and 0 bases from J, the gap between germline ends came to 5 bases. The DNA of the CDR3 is TGTGCCAGCAGTTTGAGTGCTAACTATGGCTACACCTTC. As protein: CASSLSANYGYTF.

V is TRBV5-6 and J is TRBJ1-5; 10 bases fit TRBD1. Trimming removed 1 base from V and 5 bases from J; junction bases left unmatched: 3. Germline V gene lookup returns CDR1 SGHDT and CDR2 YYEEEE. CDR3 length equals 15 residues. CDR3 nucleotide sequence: TGTGCCAGCAGCTTGTACGGGACAGGGGATCAGCCCCAGCATTTT. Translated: CASSLYGTGDQPQHF.

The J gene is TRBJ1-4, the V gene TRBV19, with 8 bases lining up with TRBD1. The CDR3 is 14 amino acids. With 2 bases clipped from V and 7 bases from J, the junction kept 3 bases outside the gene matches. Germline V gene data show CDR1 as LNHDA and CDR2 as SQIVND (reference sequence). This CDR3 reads CASSIRGTGEKLFF. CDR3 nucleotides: TGTGCCAGTAGTATAAGGGGGACAGGTGAAAAACTGTTTTTT.

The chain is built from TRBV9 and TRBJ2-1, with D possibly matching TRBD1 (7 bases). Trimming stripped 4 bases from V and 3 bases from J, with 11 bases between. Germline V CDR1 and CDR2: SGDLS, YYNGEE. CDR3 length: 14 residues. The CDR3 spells CASSFRGVYNEQFF. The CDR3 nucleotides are TGTGCCAGCAGCTTCAGGGGGGTCTACAATGAGCAGTTCTTC. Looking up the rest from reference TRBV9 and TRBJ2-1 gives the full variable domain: DSGVTQTPKHLITATGQRVTLRCSPRSGDLSVYWYQQSLDQGLQFLIQYYNGEERAKGNILERFSAQQFPDLHSELNLSSLELGDSALYFCASSFRGVYNEQFFGPGTRLTVL.

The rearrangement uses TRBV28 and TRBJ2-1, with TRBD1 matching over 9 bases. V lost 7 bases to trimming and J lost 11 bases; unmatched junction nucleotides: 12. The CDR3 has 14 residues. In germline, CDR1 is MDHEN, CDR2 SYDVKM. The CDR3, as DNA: TGTGCCAGCATTACAGGGGGCAGAGATGGTAAGCAGTTCTTC. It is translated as CASITGGRDGKQFF.

The CDR3 DNA is TGTGCCAGCAGTTTTCGGCAGGGGTTTAGACATGAGCAGTTCTTC. Translation: CASSFRQGFRHEQFF. The J gene is TRBJ2-1, the V gene TRBV28, with TRBD1 as a possible D gene (6 bases). Germline lookup yields CDR1 MDHEN and CDR2 SYDVKM. CDR3 length: 15 residues. V was trimmed by 3 bases and J by 8 bases, leaving 17 bases between them.

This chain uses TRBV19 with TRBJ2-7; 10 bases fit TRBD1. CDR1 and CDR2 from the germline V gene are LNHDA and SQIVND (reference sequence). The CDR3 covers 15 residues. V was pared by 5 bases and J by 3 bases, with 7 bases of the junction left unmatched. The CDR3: CASSATGTGDYEQYF. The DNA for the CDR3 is TGTGCCAGTAGTGCTACCGGGACAGGGGACTACGAGCAGTACTTC.

The CDR3 DNA reads TGCAGCGTTGAGACAGGGGTCTATGGCTACACCTTC. It is translated as CSVETGVYGYTF. V and J are TRBV29-1 and TRBJ1-2, with 8 positions matching TRBD1. This CDR3 is 12 amino acids long. V shed 3 bases, J shed 4 bases, and the junction held 1 base outside the gene matches. The germline gives CDR1 SQVTM, CDR2 ANQGSEA.

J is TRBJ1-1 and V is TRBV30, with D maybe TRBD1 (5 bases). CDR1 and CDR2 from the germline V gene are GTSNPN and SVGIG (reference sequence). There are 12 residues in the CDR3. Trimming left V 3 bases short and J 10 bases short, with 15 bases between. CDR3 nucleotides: TGTGCCTGGAGCCCGGTGGGGGGTGCAGCTTTCTTT. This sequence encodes CAWSPVGGAAFF. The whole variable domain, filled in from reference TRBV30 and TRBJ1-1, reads SQTIHQWPATLVQPVGSPLSLECTVEGTSNPNLYWYRQAAGRGLQLLFYSVGIGQISSEVPQNLSASRPQDRQFILSSKKLLLSDSGFYLCAWSPVGGAAFFGQGTRLTVV.

The CDR3 region is CASSLGAGGADGTEAFF. Here the CDR3 DNA reads TGTGCCAGCAGCTTAGGTGCAGGGGGCGCTGATGGCACTGAAGCTTTCTTT. The V gene is TRBV11-3, the J gene TRBJ1-1; 8 bases align to TRBD1. The CDR3 runs 17 residues. J lost 4 bases, V lost 1 base, and 11 bases had no gene match. The germline CDR1 and CDR2 sequences are SGHNT and YENEEA. Full variable domain (remainder filled in from reference TRBV11-3 and TRBJ1-1): EAGVVQSPRYKIIEKKQPVAFWCNPISGHNTLYWYLQNLGQGPELLIRYENEEAVDDSQLPKDRFSAERLKGVDSTLKIQPAELGDSAVYLCASSLGAGGADGTEAFFGQGTRLTVV.

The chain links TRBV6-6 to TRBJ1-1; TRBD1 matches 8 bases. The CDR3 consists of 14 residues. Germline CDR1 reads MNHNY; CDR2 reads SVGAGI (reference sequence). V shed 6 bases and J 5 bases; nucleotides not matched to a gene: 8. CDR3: CASSPPTGATEAFF. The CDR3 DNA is TGTGCCAGCAGCCCCCCGACAGGGGCGACTGAAGCTTTCTTT.

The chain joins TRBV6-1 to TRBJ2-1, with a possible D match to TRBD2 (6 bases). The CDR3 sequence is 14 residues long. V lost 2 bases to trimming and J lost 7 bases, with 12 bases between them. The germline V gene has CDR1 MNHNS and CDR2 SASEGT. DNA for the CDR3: TGTGCCAGCAGTGAAAACCCGGGGAGGAATGAGCAGTTCTTC. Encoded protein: CASSENPGRNEQFF.

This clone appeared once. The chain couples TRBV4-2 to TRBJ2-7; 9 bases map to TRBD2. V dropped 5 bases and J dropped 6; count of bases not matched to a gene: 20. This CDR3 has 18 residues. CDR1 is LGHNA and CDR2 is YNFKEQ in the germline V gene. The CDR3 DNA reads TGTGCCAGCAGCTTCCTAGGGCTAGCGGGGTCTCTACCCGCCGAGCAGTACTTC. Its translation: CASSFLGLAGSLPAEQYF.

The DNA for the CDR3 is TGTGCCAGCAGCAGCCCACTAGCGGGAGGGGAGCAGTACTTC. This translates into CASSSPLAGGEQYF. The rearrangement joins TRBV2 to TRBJ2-7, with 13 bases identical to TRBD2. This CDR3 is 14 amino acids long. V trimming: 6 bases; J trimming: 7 bases; junction bases outside the gene matches: 6. Germline V gene sequence: CDR1 SNHLY, CDR2 FYNNEI.

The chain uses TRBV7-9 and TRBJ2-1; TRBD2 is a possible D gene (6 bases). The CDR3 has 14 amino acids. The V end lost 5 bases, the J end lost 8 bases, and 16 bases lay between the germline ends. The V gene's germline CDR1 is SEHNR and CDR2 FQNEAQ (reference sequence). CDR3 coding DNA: TGTGCCAGCAGCCGGTGGGACTTCCATCATGAGCAGTTCTTC. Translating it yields CASSRWDFHHEQFF.

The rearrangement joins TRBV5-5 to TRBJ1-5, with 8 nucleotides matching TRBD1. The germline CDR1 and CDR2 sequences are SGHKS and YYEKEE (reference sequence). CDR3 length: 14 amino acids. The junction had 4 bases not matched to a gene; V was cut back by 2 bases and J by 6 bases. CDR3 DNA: TGTGCCAGCAGCTTTTCAGGGGGCGGTCAGCCCCAGCATTTT. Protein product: CASSFSGGGQPQHF.

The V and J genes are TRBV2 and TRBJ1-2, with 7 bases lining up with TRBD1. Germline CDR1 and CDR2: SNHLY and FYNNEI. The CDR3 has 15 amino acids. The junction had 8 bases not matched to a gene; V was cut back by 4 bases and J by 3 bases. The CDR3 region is CASSVGQPGDYGYTF. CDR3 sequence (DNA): TGTGCCAGCAGTGTGGGACAGCCCGGGGACTATGGCTACACCTTC.

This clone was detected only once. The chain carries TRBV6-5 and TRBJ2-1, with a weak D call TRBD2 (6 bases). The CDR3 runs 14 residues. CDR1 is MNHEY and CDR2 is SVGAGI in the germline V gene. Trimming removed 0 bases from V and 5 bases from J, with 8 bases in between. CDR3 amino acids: CASSYSGLDNEQFF. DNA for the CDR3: TGTGCCAGCAGTTACTCGGGACTTGACAATGAGCAGTTCTTC.

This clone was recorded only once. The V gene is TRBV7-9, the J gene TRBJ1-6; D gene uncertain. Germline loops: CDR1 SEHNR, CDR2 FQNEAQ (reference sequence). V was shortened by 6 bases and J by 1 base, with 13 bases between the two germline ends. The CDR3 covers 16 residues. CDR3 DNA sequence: TGTGCCAGCAGTTTAACGGGTCGGTCCTATAATTCACCCCTCCACTTT. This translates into CASSLTGRSYNSPLHF.

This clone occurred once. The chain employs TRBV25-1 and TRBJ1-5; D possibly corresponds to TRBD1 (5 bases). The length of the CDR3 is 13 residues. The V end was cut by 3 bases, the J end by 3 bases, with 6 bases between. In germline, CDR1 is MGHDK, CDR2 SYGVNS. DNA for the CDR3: TGTGCCAGCAGTGACAGGGTCAATCAGCCCCAGCATTTT. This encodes CASSDRVNQPQHF.

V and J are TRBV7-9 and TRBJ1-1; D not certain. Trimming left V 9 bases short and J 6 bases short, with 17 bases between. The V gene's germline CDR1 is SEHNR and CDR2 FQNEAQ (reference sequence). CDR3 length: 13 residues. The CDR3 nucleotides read TGTGCCAGTTTACAAGAGTTGGGCTCTGAAGCTTTCTTT. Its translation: CASLQELGSEAFF.

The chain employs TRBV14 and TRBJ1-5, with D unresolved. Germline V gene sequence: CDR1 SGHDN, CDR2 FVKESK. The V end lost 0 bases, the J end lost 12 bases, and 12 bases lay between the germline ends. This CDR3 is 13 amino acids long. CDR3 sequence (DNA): TGTGCCAGCAGCCAAGACCCACTTTCCCGCCAGCATTTT. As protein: CASSQDPLSRQHF. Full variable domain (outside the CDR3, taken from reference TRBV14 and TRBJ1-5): EAGVTQFPSHSVIEKGQTVTLRCDPISGHDNLYWYRRVMGKEIKFLLHFVKESKQDESGMPNNRFLAERTGGTYSTLKVQPAELEDSGVYFCASSQDPLSRQHFGDGTRLSIL.

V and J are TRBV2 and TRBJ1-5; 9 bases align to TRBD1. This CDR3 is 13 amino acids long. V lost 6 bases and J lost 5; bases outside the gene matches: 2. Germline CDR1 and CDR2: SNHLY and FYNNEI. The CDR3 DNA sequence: TGTGCCAGCAGAAGGACAGGGGATCAGCCCCAGCATTTT. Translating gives CASRRTGDQPQHF. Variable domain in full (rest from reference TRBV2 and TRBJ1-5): EPEVTQTPSHQVTQMGQEVILRCVPISNHLYFYWYRQILGQKVEFLVSFYNNEISEKSEIFDDQFSVERPDGSNFTLKIRSTKLEDSAMYFCASRRTGDQPQHFGDGTRLSIL.